This section outlines one T cell receptor (beta chain) sequence together with its context. Its target is unknown. All of the isolated RNA was reverse transcribed, so expressed TCRB transcripts were sequenced. Here immunoSEQ multiplex PCR was the method, and the copy in TCRdb shows in-frame clones only, minus some. Of 400,000 or so clones listed, 8.5% to 10% are singletons. This CDR3 comprises 15 residues. CDR1 and CDR2 (germline): SGHNT, YENEEA. The V end lost 4 bases, the J end lost 1 base, and 10 bases lay between the germline ends. The authors took one heparinised blood draw, averaging about 120 mL, from each donor. The data are from a study of beta chain features in type 1 diabetes. General study findings and limits: Within each of all four CD4+ subsets, Type 1 diabetes patients had TCRB CDR3s that were moderately but significantly shorter. An over-representation of cells with high TCR expression could result from cDNA sequencing. A closer apparent resemblance between naive, central memory and Treg TCRB repertoires was seen in patients than in healthy donors.

The TCR comes from a man aged 25 to 40 with type 1 diabetes. Sequencing was done on a sample of central memory CD4+ T cells from blood. V and J are TRBV11-3 and TRBJ2-2; no firm D call. The CDR3 here is CASSSRTMNTGELFF. CDR3 DNA: TGTGCCAGCAGCTCAAGAACGATGAACACCGGGGAGCTGTTTTTT.